This is a list of T cell receptor beta chains from one sample in a study of T cells after yellow fever vaccination. TCRdb re-called the 5' RACE reads with MiXCR, one entry per CDR3 protein. The sample includes over 150,000 distinct CDR3 sequences, roughly 6.2% of them seen just once. Sample: CD4+ T cells sorted from PBMCs, taken on the day of the first yellow fever vaccination. These receptors were collected from a man younger than 35 who received the YFV17D yellow fever vaccine. The CDR3 runs from the conserved cysteine through the conserved F or W. The D gene is left open where the match is weak.

V | D | CDR3
TRBV7-2 | TRBD2 | CASSPPGGAGGQGEQFF
TRBV5-1 | TRBD2 | CASSLAPAGGWNEQFF
TRBV19 | . | CASSTTKYGYTF
TRBV5-1 | . | CASSLEDAAVEKLFF
TRBV24-1 | . | CATSDPTLETQYF
TRBV20-1 | . | CSARRNEKLFF
TRBV5-5 | TRBD1 | CASSLGQVYEQYF
TRBV14 | . | CASSQDLWAGLNTEAFF
TRBV5-1 | . | CASRRDQETQYF
TRBV12-3/TRBV12-4 | TRBD1 | CASGTGYGYTF
TRBV10-3 | . | CAIRQPMNTEAFF
TRBV19 | . | CASSRTTDRTNQPQHF
TRBV5-1 | TRBD1 | CASSSGQGDGYTF
TRBV7-3 | . | CASSRWDMDPGGYTF
TRBV28 | TRBD1 | CASQDRDTDTQYF
TRBV5-1 | TRBD2 | CASSFTLAGGPDTQYF
TRBV7-8 | . | CASSSVNDNEQFF
TRBV12-3/TRBV12-4 | . | CASSLGDNTDTQYF
TRBV12-3/TRBV12-4 | . | CASSRVGEQYF
TRBV6-5 | TRBD1 | CASSDRVRNEQFF
TRBV4-3 | . | CASSQRAGGGWSSYEQYF
TRBV10-3 | TRBD1 | CAISLTGEGQPQHF
TRBV7-2 | . | CASSLTSGAYNEQFF
TRBV7-2 | . | CASSLVYSGSTEAFF
TRBV12-3/TRBV12-4 | TRBD1 | CASSLGDRGSNEQFF
TRBV7-7 | TRBD2 | CASSLLAGEETQYF
TRBV5-4 | . | CASSLIPQSYNEQFF
TRBV20-1 | . | CSAVKGKADQPQHF
TRBV7-9 | . | CASSLSGDIQYF
TRBV4-1 | . | CASRNYAGQNTEAFF
TRBV2 | . | CASSEPHPDTQYF